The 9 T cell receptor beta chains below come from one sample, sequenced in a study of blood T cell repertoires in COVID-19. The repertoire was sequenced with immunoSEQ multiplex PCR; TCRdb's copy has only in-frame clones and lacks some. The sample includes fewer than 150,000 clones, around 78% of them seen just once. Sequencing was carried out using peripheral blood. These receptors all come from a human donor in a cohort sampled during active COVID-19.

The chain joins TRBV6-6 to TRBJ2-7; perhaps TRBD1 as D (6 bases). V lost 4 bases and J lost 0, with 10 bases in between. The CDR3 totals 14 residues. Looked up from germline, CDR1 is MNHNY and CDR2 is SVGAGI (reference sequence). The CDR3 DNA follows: TGTGCCAGCAGTTCAGGGGTTAACTCCTACGAGCAGTACTTC. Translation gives CASSSGVNSYEQYF.

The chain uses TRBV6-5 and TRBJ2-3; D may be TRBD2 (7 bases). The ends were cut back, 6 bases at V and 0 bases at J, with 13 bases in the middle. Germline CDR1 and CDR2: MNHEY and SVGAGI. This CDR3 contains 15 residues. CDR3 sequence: CASSWGGLSTDTQYF. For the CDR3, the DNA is TGTGCCAGCAGCTGGGGGGGCCTTAGCACAGATACGCAGTATTTT.

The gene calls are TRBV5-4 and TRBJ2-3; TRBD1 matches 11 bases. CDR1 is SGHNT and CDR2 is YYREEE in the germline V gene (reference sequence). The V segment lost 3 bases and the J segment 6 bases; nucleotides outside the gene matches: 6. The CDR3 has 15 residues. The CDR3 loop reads CASSWTGGAADTQYF. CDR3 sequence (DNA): TGTGCCAGCAGCTGGACAGGGGGCGCGGCGGATACGCAGTATTTT.

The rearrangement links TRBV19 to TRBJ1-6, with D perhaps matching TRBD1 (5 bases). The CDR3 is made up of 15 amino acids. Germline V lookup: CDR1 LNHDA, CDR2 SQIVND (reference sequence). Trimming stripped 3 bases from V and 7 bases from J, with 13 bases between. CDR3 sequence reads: CASSISGTRNSPLHF. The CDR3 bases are TGTGCCAGTAGTATTTCCGGGACTCGGAATTCACCCCTCCACTTT.

In nucleotides, the CDR3 is TGTGCCTGGAGTCCAGGGATCTCCTACAATGAGCAGTTCTTC. It yields the protein CAWSPGISYNEQFF. The chain couples TRBV30 to TRBJ2-1, with a possible D match to TRBD1 (5 bases). CDR3 length equals 14 residues. V lost 2 bases and J lost 0, with 8 bases in between. Germline V lookup: CDR1 GTSNPN, CDR2 SVGIG (reference sequence).

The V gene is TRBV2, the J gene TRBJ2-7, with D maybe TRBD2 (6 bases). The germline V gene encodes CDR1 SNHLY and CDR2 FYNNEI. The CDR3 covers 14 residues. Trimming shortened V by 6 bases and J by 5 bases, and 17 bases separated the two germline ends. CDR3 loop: CASSVGRTGDEQYF. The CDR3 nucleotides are TGTGCCAGCAGCGTGGGACGGACGGGGGACGAGCAGTACTTC.

The CDR3: CASSEWGTGLYEQYF. In DNA form, the CDR3 reads TGTGCCAGCAGTGAATGGGGGACAGGGCTCTACGAGCAGTACTTC. The V and J genes are TRBV25-1 and TRBJ2-7; 9 positions agree with TRBD1. The germline V gene encodes CDR1 MGHDK and CDR2 SYGVNS. J was trimmed by 3 bases and V by 1 base; bases with no gene match: 4. The CDR3 spans 15 residues.

In DNA, the CDR3 is TGTGCCAGCAGGCCCATAGCGGGGGGGCGTGACACAGATACGCAGTATTTT. Translation gives CASRPIAGGRDTDTQYF. The chain uses TRBV27 and TRBJ2-3, with TRBD2 identical over 11 bases. This CDR3 has 17 amino acids. J was trimmed by 2 bases and V by 6 bases; bases with no gene match: 10. Per germline, CDR1 MNHEY and CDR2 SMNVEV (reference sequence).

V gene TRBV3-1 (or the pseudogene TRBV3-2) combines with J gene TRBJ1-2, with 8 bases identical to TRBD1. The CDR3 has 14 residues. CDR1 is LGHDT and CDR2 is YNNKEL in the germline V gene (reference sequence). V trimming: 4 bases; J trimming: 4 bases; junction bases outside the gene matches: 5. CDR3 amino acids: CASSPGQGGYGYTF. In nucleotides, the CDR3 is TGTGCCAGCAGCCCTGGACAGGGTGGCTATGGCTACACCTTC.